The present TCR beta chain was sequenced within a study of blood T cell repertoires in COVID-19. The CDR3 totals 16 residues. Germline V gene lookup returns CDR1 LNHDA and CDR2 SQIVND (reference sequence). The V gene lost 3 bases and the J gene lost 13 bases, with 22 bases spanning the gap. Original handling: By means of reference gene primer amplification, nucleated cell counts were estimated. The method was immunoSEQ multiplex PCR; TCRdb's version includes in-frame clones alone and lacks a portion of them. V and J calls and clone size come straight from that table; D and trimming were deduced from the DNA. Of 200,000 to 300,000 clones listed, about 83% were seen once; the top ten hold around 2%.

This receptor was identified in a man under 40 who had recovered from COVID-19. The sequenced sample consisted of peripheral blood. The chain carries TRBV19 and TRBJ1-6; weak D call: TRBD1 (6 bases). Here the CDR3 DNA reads TGTGCCAGTAGTATCCAGGGACAAACCCCCGACTTTCCCCTCCACTTT. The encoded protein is CASSIQGQTPDFPLHF.